This passage covers 5 T cell receptor beta chains from one sample sequenced in a study of T cell responses to AZD1222 COVID-19 vaccine (dated by TCRdb to about 2021). Receptors were amplified or captured by the immunoSEQ multiplex PCR assay. TCRdb carries this immuneACCESS record with in-frame sequences only. Its versions omit some clonotypes, under half of them owing to an unresolved V gene in the studies checked, with the rest unexplained. Present in this sample are tens of thousands of clones, 78% of which were seen just once. Of the sample, over 20% falls within the top ten clones. According to the study, the label for this sample's time point signals: baseline before first vaccination. Source: peripheral blood, taken on day 0 of AZD1222 vaccination. These receptors all come from an adult in good health.

This clone was seen a few times. The gene calls are TRBV24-1 and TRBJ1-2; D perhaps matches TRBD1 (6 bases). Per the germline V gene, CDR1 is KGHDR and CDR2 is SFDVKD. The CDR3 is 13 amino acids. V was shortened by 7 bases and J by 7 bases, with 15 bases between the two germline ends. The DNA of the CDR3 is TGTGCCACCAGCATTACAGGGTGGGGTGGCTACACCTTC. Amino acid sequence: CATSITGWGGYTF.

The chain couples TRBV3-1 (or the pseudogene TRBV3-2) to TRBJ1-2; D gene ambiguous. V was pared by 1 base and J by 4 bases, with 4 bases between. Germline V gene lookup returns CDR1 LGHDT and CDR2 YNNKEL (reference sequence). The CDR3 sequence is 12 residues long. CDR3 nucleotide sequence: TGTGCCAGCAGCCAAGGATTCTATGGCTACACCTTC. Its protein is CASSQGFYGYTF.

This chain joins TRBV6-6 and TRBJ2-5, with TRBD1 as a possible D gene (6 bases). The V gene's germline CDR1 is MNHNY and CDR2 SVGAGI (reference sequence). CDR3 length equals 14 residues. Trimming stripped 0 bases from V and 7 bases from J, with 12 bases between. CDR3 region: CASSYSNRGGTQYF. In nucleotides, the CDR3 is TGTGCCAGCAGTTACTCGAATAGAGGGGGGACCCAGTACTTC.

The chain couples TRBV7-9 to TRBJ1-1, with 9 nucleotides matching TRBD1. From germline, CDR1 is SEHNR and CDR2 FQNEAQ (reference sequence). V was pared by 5 bases and J by 0 bases, with 4 bases of the junction left unmatched. The length of the CDR3 is 15 residues. CDR3 amino acids: CASSAGQGMNTEAFF. CDR3 sequence (DNA): TGTGCCAGCAGCGCCGGACAGGGGATGAACACTGAAGCTTTCTTT. The full variable domain, completed using reference TRBV7-9 and TRBJ1-1, is DTGVSQNPRHKITKRGQNVTFRCDPISEHNRLYWYRQTLGQGPEFLTYFQNEAQLEKSRLLSDRFSAERPKGSFSTLEIQRTEQGDSAMYLCASSAGQGMNTEAFFGQGTRLTVV.

The table lists this clone with a count of one. J is TRBJ2-1 and V is TRBV28; 11 nucleotides line up with TRBD2. Germline V gives CDR1 MDHEN, CDR2 SYDVKM. The CDR3 consists of 17 residues. Germline trimming cut 5 bases from V and 6 bases from J; bases unmatched to any gene: 12. The CDR3 here is CASSPGGLADRANEQFF. CDR3 sequence (DNA): TGTGCCAGCAGTCCGGGGGGACTAGCGGACAGGGCCAATGAGCAGTTCTTC.